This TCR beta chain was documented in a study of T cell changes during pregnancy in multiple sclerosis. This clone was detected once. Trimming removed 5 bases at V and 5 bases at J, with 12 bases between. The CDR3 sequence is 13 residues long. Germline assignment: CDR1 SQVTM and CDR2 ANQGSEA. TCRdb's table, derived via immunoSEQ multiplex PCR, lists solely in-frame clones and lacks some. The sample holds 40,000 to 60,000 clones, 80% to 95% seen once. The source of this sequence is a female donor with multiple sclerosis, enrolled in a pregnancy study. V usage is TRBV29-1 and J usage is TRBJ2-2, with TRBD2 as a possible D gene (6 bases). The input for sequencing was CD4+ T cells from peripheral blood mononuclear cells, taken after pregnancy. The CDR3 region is CSVKTRITGELFF. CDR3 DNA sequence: TGCAGCGTTAAGACTAGAATAACCGGGGAGCTGTTTTTT.